Presented here are 10 T cell receptor beta chains from one specimen sequenced in a study of CXCR3-negative and CXCR3-positive naive CD8 T cells. Study-level points and caveats: The study found more hydrophobic TRB CDR3s in CXCR3-positive naive cells than in CXCR3-negative naive cells.

UMI-labeled 5' RACE TRB cDNA libraries were prepared from the cells. TCRdb processed the 5' RACE reads again and assigns one entry to each CDR3 protein, with no DNA. This sample's clone table lists about 63,000 distinct CDR3 sequences. Their target antigens are unknown. Sequencing used naive CXCR3+ CD8+ T cells from blood. The subset here: CD45RO-CCR7+CD27+CD95- naive CD8+ T cells expressing CXCR3 (TNR3+). The source is a human donor in good health. Some clones in this sample may be carry-over from other donors' samples.

V and J are TRBV3-1 and TRBJ2-7; the D call of TRBD1 rests on TCRdb alone, since no DNA is present to check it. Germline assignment: CDR1 LGHDT and CDR2 YNNKEL (reference sequence). The CDR3 spans 14 residues. The CDR3 is CASSVGTGSSEQYF.

The CDR3 reads CASSLATTGYGYTF. The V gene is TRBV7-9, the J gene TRBJ1-2; the D call of TRBD1 rests on TCRdb alone, since no DNA is present to check it. The germline V gene has CDR1 SEHNR and CDR2 FQNEAQ (reference sequence). The CDR3 spans 14 residues.

This chain connects TRBV4-3 to TRBJ1-5. Looked up from germline, CDR1 is LGHNA and CDR2 is YSLEER. The CDR3 extends over 14 amino acids. CDR3 amino acids: CASSQDHSNQPQHF.

This chain's CDR3 is CASTVGGSYEQYF. This rearrangement joins TRBV6-2 or TRBV6-3 to TRBJ2-7. Germline V CDR1 and CDR2: MNHEY, SVGEGT. This CDR3 is built from 13 residues.

This chain connects TRBV7-6 to TRBJ2-1; lacking DNA, the TRBD1 call made by TCRdb goes unchecked. Per the germline V gene, CDR1 is SGHVS and CDR2 is FNYEAQ. The CDR3 has 13 residues. CDR3 in amino acids: CASSLPGGNEQFF.

The V call is TRBV14, the J call TRBJ1-1; TCRdb gives TRBD1 as the D gene, but with no DNA this cannot be confirmed. This CDR3 region has 15 residues. CDR1 and CDR2 from the germline V gene are SGHDN and FVKESK. This CDR3 is CASSQDTGQGVVAFF.

The chain couples TRBV7-8 to TRBJ2-3; there is no DNA to check the TCRdb D call of TRBD2. In germline, CDR1 is SGHVS, CDR2 FQNEAQ. CDR3 size: 14 residues. This CDR3 reads CASLPQIYTDTQYF.

The CDR3 here is CASSSAGHLNQPQHF. The V and J genes are TRBV7-9 and TRBJ1-5; TCRdb's D call of TRBD1 is untestable without DNA. This CDR3 is 15 amino acids long. Germline CDR1 is SEHNR and CDR2 is FQNEAQ (reference sequence). Full variable domain (missing parts from reference TRBV7-9 and TRBJ1-5): DTGVSQNPRHKITKRGQNVTFRCDPISEHNRLYWYRQTLGQGPEFLTYFQNEAQLEKSRLLSDRFSAERPKGSFSTLEIQRTEQGDSAMYLCASSSAGHLNQPQHFGDGTRLSIL.

This chain uses TRBV29-1 with TRBJ1-1. The CDR3 loop spans 13 amino acids. Germline CDR1 is SQVTM and CDR2 is ANQGSEA. CDR3 sequence reads: CSVVRREGTQAFF.

The V gene is TRBV4-3, the J gene TRBJ2-7; as DNA is missing, the TRBD1 call by TCRdb cannot be tested. Per the germline V gene, CDR1 is LGHNA and CDR2 is YSLEER. This CDR3 spans 14 amino acids. The CDR3 is CASSWGTGSYEQYF.